This TCR beta chain stems from a study of T-cell memory formation after mild COVID-19. Across the whole study: The two donors had largely donor-specific TCR clusters. Study outcomes and limitations: Among clones peaking at day 37 in the second wave, SARS-CoV-2 specificity remained unconfirmed.

5'RACE, which relied on constant-segment primers, yielded TCR alpha and TCR beta cDNA libraries carrying sample barcodes and UMIs. In TCRdb, the 5' RACE reads were re-called with MiXCR into one record per CDR3 protein. The table shows hundreds of thousands of distinct CDR3 sequences, with around 28% occurring only once. The sample holds a few counts of this clonotype. The antigen is undetermined. Germline and junction disagree at one end, which may indicate a read error. The CDR3 covers 11 residues. The gene calls are TRBV12-3 or TRBV12-4 and TRBJ1-3; D is ambiguous. Sequenced: PBMCs or a T cell subset sorted from them (not recorded which). The clonotype originates from an adult woman who had mild COVID-19 (a few samples of this study predate the infection). Cell type and time point are not known. CDR3 sequence reads: CASSLPASGNF. CDR3 bases: TGTGCCAGCAGTCTCCCCGCGTCCGGTAATTTT.